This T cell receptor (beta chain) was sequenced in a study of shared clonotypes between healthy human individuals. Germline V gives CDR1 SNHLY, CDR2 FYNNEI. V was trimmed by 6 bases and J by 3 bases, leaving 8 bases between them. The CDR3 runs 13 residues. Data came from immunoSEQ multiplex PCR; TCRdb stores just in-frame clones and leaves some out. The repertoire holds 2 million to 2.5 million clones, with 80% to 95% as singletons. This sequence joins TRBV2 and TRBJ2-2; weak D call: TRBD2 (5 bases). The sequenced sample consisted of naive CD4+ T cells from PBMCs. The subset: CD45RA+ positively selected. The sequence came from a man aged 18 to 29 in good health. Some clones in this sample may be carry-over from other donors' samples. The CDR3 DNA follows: TGTGCCAGCAGGTATAGCGACACCGGGGAGCTGTTTTTT. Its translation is CASRYSDTGELFF.